This is a list of T cell receptor beta chains from one sample in a study of post-analysis software for immune sequencing data. MiXCR was run by TCRdb on the PCR reads, yielding one entry per CDR3 protein. The sample has around 710,000 distinct CDR3 sequences; under 60% are singletons. Material for sequencing was blood. These receptors were obtained from a girl aged 5-17 years with multiple sclerosis. Both conserved end residues are part of each CDR3. A D gene is named only where the DNA matches it firmly. Clone sizes are given selectively: once, few, many, or a class where the clone is expanded.

clone size	V gene	J gene	D gene	CDR3 protein	CDR3 DNA
.	TRBV20-1	TRBJ2-1	.	CSAGESYTEQFF	TGCAGTGCCGGAGAATCCTACACTGAGCAGTTCTTC
.	TRBV28	TRBJ1-1	TRBD1	CASSSLGQRDMNTEAFF	TGTGCCAGCAGTTCCCTGGGACAGCGAGATATGAACACTGAAGCTTTCTTT
.	TRBV6-5	TRBJ2-6	.	CASSPDRFSGANVLTF	TGTGCCAGCAGTCCCGATCGGTTCTCTGGGGCCAACGTCCTGACTTTC
.	TRBV9	TRBJ2-7	.	CASSPRTGDGLASSYNEQYF	TGTGCCAGCAGCCCAAGGACAGGGGATGGACTAGCCTCCTCCTACAATGAGCAGTACTTC
.	TRBV6-2/TRBV6-3	TRBJ1-5	.	CASKDDLNQPQHF	TGTGCCAGCAAGGACGACCTGAATCAGCCCCAGCATTTT
.	TRBV12-3/TRBV12-4	TRBJ2-7	TRBD2	CASSPTGLAGGHEQYF	TGTGCCAGCAGTCCAACCGGACTAGCGGGAGGGCATGAGCAGTACTTC
.	TRBV4-1	TRBJ2-7	.	CASSPELGNEQYF	TGCGCCAGCAGCCCTGAACTAGGGAACGAGCAGTACTTC
.	TRBV6-2/TRBV6-3	TRBJ1-1	.	CASRRIDREGAAFF	TGTGCCAGCAGACGGATAGACAGAGAAGGCGCAGCTTTCTTT
.	TRBV5-1	TRBJ2-1	TRBD2	CASSPASAGDREQFF	TGCGCCAGCAGCCCGGCAAGCGCGGGAGATAGGGAGCAGTTCTTC
.	TRBV6-2/TRBV6-3	TRBJ2-7	TRBD2	CASSTSGRAREQYF	TGTGCCAGCAGTACCAGCGGGAGGGCCCGCGAGCAGTACTTC
.	TRBV29-1	TRBJ1-2	TRBD1	CSTDRGNYGYTF	TGCAGCACTGACAGGGGCAACTATGGCTACACCTTC
.	TRBV7-6	TRBJ2-2	.	CASSPLQAGELFF	TGTGCCAGCAGCCCCCTTCAGGCCGGGGAGCTGTTTTTT
.	TRBV12-3/TRBV12-4	TRBJ2-5	.	CASSLGLAHQETQYF	TGTGCCAGCAGTTTAGGTTTAGCGCACCAAGAGACCCAGTACTTC
.	TRBV20-1	TRBJ1-1	TRBD1	CSALPGQGARTEAFF	TGCAGTGCGCTACCGGGACAGGGGGCTCGCACTGAAGCTTTCTTT
few	TRBV7-2	TRBJ2-5	.	CASSTDRPGRAQYF	TGTGCCAGCAGCACCGACCGACCCGGCCGGGCCCAGTACTTC
.	TRBV7-2	TRBJ2-2	.	CASSLKGTGELFF	TGTGCCAGCAGCTTAAAGGGAACCGGGGAGCTGTTTTTT
.	TRBV11-2	TRBJ2-1	.	CASSLDPIAGLPYNEQFF	TGTGCCAGCAGCTTAGATCCGATCGCGGGGCTGCCCTACAATGAGCAGTTCTTC
few	TRBV6-2/TRBV6-3	TRBJ2-5	TRBD2	CASTLAGGLGETQYF	TGTGCCAGCACCCTAGCGGGAGGGCTAGGAGAGACCCAGTACTTC
.	TRBV10-3	TRBJ1-5	TRBD1	CAISSQGDQPQHF	TGTGCCATCAGCTCACAGGGGGATCAGCCCCAGCATTTT
.	TRBV6-5	TRBJ2-3	TRBD1	CASSYSRDRETDTQYF	TGTGCCAGCAGTTACTCGCGGGACAGGGAAACAGATACGCAGTATTTT
.	TRBV20-1	TRBJ2-3	.	CSARDNYRDTQYF	TGCAGTGCTAGAGATAACTATAGGGATACGCAGTATTTT
.	TRBV29-1	TRBJ2-3	.	CSVDPQGIPTDTQYF	TGCAGCGTTGACCCCCAGGGGATTCCCACAGATACGCAGTATTTT
.	TRBV12-3/TRBV12-4	TRBJ1-2	TRBD1	CASSPRDREGGYTF	TGTGCCAGCAGCCCTCGGGACAGGGAGGGTGGCTACACCTTC
.	TRBV7-2	TRBJ2-5	.	CASSLGMGGQYF	TGTGCCAGCAGCTTAGGGATGGGCGGGCAGTACTTC
.	TRBV7-2	TRBJ1-1	.	CASSLDPLGGNTEAFF	TGTGCCAGCAGCTTAGACCCCCTAGGGGGTAACACTGAAGCTTTCTTT
.	TRBV6-1	TRBJ2-3	.	CASLLGVTDMQYF	TGTGCCAGTCTCTTGGGGGTCACAGATATGCAGTATTTT
.	TRBV2	TRBJ1-1	TRBD1	CASSVDREGGEAFF	TGTGCCAGCAGTGTAGACAGGGAAGGGGGTGAAGCTTTCTTT
few	TRBV2	TRBJ2-7	TRBD2	CASSEASGGYEQYF	TGTGCCAGCAGTGAGGCTAGCGGGGGCTACGAGCAGTACTTC
few	TRBV6-5	TRBJ1-1	.	CASRRTDTEAFF	TGTGCCAGCAGGCGGACGGACACTGAAGCTTTCTTT
.	TRBV20-1	TRBJ2-7	TRBD2	CSVHLLAGGHNEQYF	TGCAGTGTCCACCTGCTAGCGGGAGGGCACAACGAGCAGTACTTC